The 14 T cell receptor beta chains listed next were all sequenced from one sample in a study of blood T cell repertoires in COVID-19. The data were produced by immunoSEQ multiplex PCR, yet TCRdb's version contains in-frame clones alone and is incomplete. The sample yields approximately 180,000 clones, approximately 78% seen once. The sequenced material came from PBMCs or T cells enriched from blood (not recorded which). Receptor source: a woman between 50 and 59 years old who had recovered from COVID-19.

The chain recombines TRBV7-9 with TRBJ1-2, with a tentative D call TRBD1 (5 bases). CDR3 length equals 12 residues. Germline lookup yields CDR1 SEHNR and CDR2 FQNEAQ (reference sequence). Between the trimmed V and J ends, which lost 6 bases and 4 bases, there was a span of 9 bases. The CDR3 here is CASRAGPYGYTF. The CDR3 bases are TGTGCCAGCAGGGCAGGGCCCTATGGCTACACCTTC.

The chain recombines TRBV7-9 with TRBJ2-3, with D perhaps matching TRBD2 (5 bases). Deletions cut 4 bases from V and 7 bases from J, with 21 bases between. This CDR3 contains 16 residues. Germline assignment: CDR1 SEHNR and CDR2 FQNEAQ (reference sequence). This CDR3 reads CASSSPGLASLHTQYF. DNA of the CDR3: TGTGCCAGCAGCTCACCCGGCCTAGCAAGTTTACATACGCAGTATTTT.

This clone has more than one count but fewer than ten. The J gene is TRBJ2-7, the V gene TRBV18; 8 bases align to TRBD1. J lost 3 bases, V lost 2 bases, and 6 bases had no gene match. Germline V gene sequence: CDR1 KGHSH, CDR2 LQKENI. This CDR3 has 15 amino acids. As DNA, the CDR3 is TGTGCCAGCTCACCAAAAGGGGACAGGCGCTACGAGCAGTACTTC. This gives the protein CASSPKGDRRYEQYF.

The CDR3 protein is CASSFTSLSGNTIYF. In DNA form, the CDR3 reads TGTGCCAGCAGTTTTACTTCCCTCTCTGGAAACACCATATATTTT. The rearrangement uses TRBV28 and TRBJ1-3; no definite D call. Trimming cost V 3 bases and J 0 bases, with 9 bases left between them. The CDR3 is 15 residues long. From germline, CDR1 is MDHEN and CDR2 SYDVKM. Together with reference TRBV28 and TRBJ1-3, the CDR3 gives the full variable domain: DVKVTQSSRYLVKRTGEKVFLECVQDMDHENMFWYRQDPGLGLRLIYFSYDVKMKEKGDIPEGYSVSREKKERFSLILESASTNQTSMYLCASSFTSLSGNTIYFGEGSWLTVV.

Concerning this clone: The sample has other DNA sequences that encode this CDR3 too. The chain employs TRBV5-1 and TRBJ1-1; a possible D gene is TRBD1 (5 bases). The CDR3 length is 13 residues. Per germline, CDR1 SGHRS and CDR2 YFSETQ. The germline V and J ends were trimmed by 7 bases and 1 base, with 11 bases remaining between them. In DNA, the CDR3 is TGCGCCAGCCGAAGTCAGGGGAACACTGAAGCTTTCTTT. It is translated as CASRSQGNTEAFF.

The chain is built from TRBV5-1 and TRBJ2-7; no reliable D call. Trimming pared 0 bases from V and 2 bases from J, leaving 15 bases between. The CDR3 extends over 16 amino acids. The germline CDR1 and CDR2 sequences are SGHRS and YFSETQ. The CDR3 loop is CASSLASGIIAYEQYF. For the CDR3, the DNA is TGCGCCAGCAGCTTGGCCTCCGGTATCATAGCCTACGAGCAGTACTTC.

The chain links TRBV2 to TRBJ2-3; maybe TRBD2 (6 bases). V was cut by 6 bases and J by 4 bases, with 17 bases left in between. The germline V gene encodes CDR1 SNHLY and CDR2 FYNNEI. This CDR3 is 15 amino acids long. CDR3 region: CASRTDSSGADTQYF. DNA of the CDR3: TGTGCCAGCAGGACAGACAGTTCGGGGGCAGATACGCAGTATTTT.

The chain employs TRBV6-5 and TRBJ2-7; D remains unclear. Per the germline V gene, CDR1 is MNHEY and CDR2 is SVGAGI. The ends were cut back, 5 bases at V and 1 base at J, with 6 bases in the middle. This CDR3 has 12 residues. The CDR3 nucleotides are TGTGCCAGCAGTCTACCATCCTACGAGCAGTACTTC. Translated: CASSLPSYEQYF.

This clone was recorded only once. The rearrangement joins TRBV7-2 to TRBJ2-6, with a tentative D call TRBD2 (6 bases). Between the trimmed V and J ends, which lost 0 bases and 6 bases, there was a span of 6 bases. CDR1 SGHTA and CDR2 FQGNSA come from the germline V gene. This CDR3 has 14 amino acids. CDR3 in DNA: TGTGCCAGCAGCTTAGCGCGGGAGGCCAACGTCCTGACTTTC. This codes for CASSLAREANVLTF.

The genes are TRBV27 and TRBJ1-2, with a tentative D call TRBD1 (6 bases). Germline V gene lookup returns CDR1 MNHEY and CDR2 SMNVEV (reference sequence). The CDR3 extends over 14 amino acids. The germline V and J ends were trimmed by 9 bases and 0 bases, with 14 bases remaining between them. CDR3 coding DNA: TGTGCCAGGCCGGGGGGGGGCTCTAACTATGGCTACACCTTC. Its protein product is CARPGGGSNYGYTF.

The chain uses TRBV5-1 and TRBJ2-1; no definite D call. With 1 base removed from V and 0 bases from J, the gap between germline ends came to 5 bases. This CDR3 region has 14 residues. Germline CDR1 SGHRS, CDR2 YFSETQ. DNA of the CDR3: TGCGCCAGCAGCTTGCGGAGCTCCTACAATGAGCAGTTCTTC. Protein: CASSLRSSYNEQFF.

The rearrangement links TRBV27 to TRBJ2-7; D is uncertain. CDR1 MNHEY and CDR2 SMNVEV come from the germline V gene (reference sequence). This CDR3 has 13 amino acids. With 6 bases removed from V and 2 bases from J, the gap between germline ends came to 11 bases. This chain's CDR3 is CASSGYGAYEQYF. CDR3 coding DNA: TGTGCCAGCAGCGGGTACGGTGCCTACGAGCAGTACTTC.

This rearrangement joins TRBV27 to TRBJ2-7; possible D gene TRBD2, 5 bases. V was cut by 3 bases and J by 3 bases, with 12 bases left in between. Germline values: CDR1 MNHEY, CDR2 SMNVEV (reference sequence). The CDR3 has 14 amino acids. CDR3 sequence reads: CASSFNWAGYEQYF. For the CDR3, the DNA is TGTGCCAGCAGTTTTAATTGGGCGGGCTACGAGCAGTACTTC.

The rearrangement uses TRBV5-6 and TRBJ2-5, with D maybe TRBD2 (6 bases). With 1 base removed from V and 4 bases from J, the gap between germline ends came to 14 bases. CDR1 SGHDT and CDR2 YYEEEE come from the germline V gene. CDR3 length: 15 residues. The DNA of the CDR3 is TGTGCCAGCAGCTTGCGTAGCGGAAGGGGAGAGACCCAGTACTTC. This gives the protein CASSLRSGRGETQYF.